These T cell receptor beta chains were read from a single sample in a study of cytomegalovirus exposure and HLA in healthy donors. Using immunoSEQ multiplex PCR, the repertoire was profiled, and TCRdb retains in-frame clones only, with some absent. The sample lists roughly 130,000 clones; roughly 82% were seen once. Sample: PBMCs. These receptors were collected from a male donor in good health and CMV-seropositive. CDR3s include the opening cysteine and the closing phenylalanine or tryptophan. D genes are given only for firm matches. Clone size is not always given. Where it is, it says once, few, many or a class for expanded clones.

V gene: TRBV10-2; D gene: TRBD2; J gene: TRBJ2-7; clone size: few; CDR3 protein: CASSELAGTYEQYF; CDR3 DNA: TGCGCCAGCAGTGAACTAGCGGGAACCTACGAGCAGTACTTC
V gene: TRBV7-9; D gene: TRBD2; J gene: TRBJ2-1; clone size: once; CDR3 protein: CASSLAGLAFDNEQFF; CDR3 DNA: TGTGCCAGCAGCTTAGCCGGACTAGCGTTCGACAATGAGCAGTTCTTC
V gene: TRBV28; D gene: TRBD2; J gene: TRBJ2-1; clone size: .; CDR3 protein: CASSEGLADYNEQFF; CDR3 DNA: TGTGCCAGCAGTGAGGGACTAGCAGATTACAATGAGCAGTTCTTC
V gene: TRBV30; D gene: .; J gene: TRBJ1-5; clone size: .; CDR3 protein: CAWSVREGAQPQHF; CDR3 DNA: TGTGCCTGGAGTGTACGAGAAGGGGCGCAGCCCCAGCATTTT
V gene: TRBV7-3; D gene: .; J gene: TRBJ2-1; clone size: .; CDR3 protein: CASSLSGSPYNEQFF; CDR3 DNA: TGTGCCAGCAGCTTATCGGGGTCCCCTTACAATGAGCAGTTCTTC
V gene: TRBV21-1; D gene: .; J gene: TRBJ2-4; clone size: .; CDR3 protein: CASSNYSLDSIKNIQYF; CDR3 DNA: TGTGCCAGCAGCAATTACTCCCTGGACAGTATCAAAAACATTCAGTACTTC
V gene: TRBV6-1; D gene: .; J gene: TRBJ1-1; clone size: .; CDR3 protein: CASSARWTVEAFF; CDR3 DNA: TGTGCCAGCAGTGCGCGTTGGACAGTTGAAGCTTTCTTT
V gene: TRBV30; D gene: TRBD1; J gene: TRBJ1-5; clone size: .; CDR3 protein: CAGGQGNQPQHF; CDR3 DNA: TGTGCCGGTGGACAGGGAAACCAGCCCCAGCATTTT
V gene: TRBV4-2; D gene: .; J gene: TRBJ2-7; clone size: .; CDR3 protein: CASSQVSSLGSSYEQYF; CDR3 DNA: TGTGCCAGCAGCCAAGTCAGTTCACTAGGGAGCTCCTACGAGCAGTACTTC
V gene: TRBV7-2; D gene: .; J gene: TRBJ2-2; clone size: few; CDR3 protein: CASSLVSGSPGELFF; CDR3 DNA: TGTGCCAGCAGCTTAGTCTCCGGGAGCCCCGGGGAGCTGTTTTTT
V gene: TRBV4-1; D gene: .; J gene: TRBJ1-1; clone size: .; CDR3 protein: CASSRRQSDTEAFF; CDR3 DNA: TGCGCCAGCAGCCGGAGACAGAGTGACACTGAAGCTTTCTTT
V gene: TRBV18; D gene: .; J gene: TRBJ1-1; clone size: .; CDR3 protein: CASSPAAPSGGAFF; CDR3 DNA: TGTGCCAGCTCGCCTGCTGCCCCCTCGGGAGGAGCTTTCTTT
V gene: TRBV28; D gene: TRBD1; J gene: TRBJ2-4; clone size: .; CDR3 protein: CASRPGTGLLAKNIQYF; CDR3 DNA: TGTGCCAGCAGACCCGGGACAGGCTTACTAGCCAAAAACATTCAGTACTTC
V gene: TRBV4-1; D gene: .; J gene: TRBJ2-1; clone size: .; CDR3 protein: CASSQGQLISYNEQFF; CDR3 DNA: TGCGCCAGCAGCCAAGGACAGCTAATCTCCTACAATGAGCAGTTCTTC
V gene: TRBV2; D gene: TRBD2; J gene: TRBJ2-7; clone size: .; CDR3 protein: CASRLGLAGDEQYF; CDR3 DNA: TGTGCCAGCAGGCTGGGACTAGCGGGAGACGAGCAGTACTTC
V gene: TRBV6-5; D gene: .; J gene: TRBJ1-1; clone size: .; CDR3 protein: CASSYRGWTEAFF; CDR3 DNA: TGTGCCAGCAGTTACAGGGGTTGGACTGAAGCTTTCTTT
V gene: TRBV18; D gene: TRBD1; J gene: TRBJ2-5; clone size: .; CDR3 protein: CASSGDSQETQYF; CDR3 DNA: TGTGCCAGCTCTGGGGACAGTCAAGAGACCCAGTACTTC
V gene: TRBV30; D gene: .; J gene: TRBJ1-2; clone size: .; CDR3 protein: CAWSVGRGGYTF; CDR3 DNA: TGTGCCTGGAGTGTAGGCAGAGGGGGCTACACCTTC
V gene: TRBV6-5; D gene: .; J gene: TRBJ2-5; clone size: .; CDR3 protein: CASSYRDSGSQETQYF; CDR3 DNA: TGTGCCAGCAGTTACAGGGATAGCGGTTCTCAAGAGACCCAGTACTTC
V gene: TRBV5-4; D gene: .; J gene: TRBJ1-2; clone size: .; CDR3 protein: CASSLVGSLTRGYTF; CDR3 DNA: TGTGCCAGCAGCTTGGTGGGCAGCCTCACTCGTGGCTACACCTTC
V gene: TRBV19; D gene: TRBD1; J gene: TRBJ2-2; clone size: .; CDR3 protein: CASSIPLTGQGAIGELFF; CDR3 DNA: TGTGCCAGTAGTATCCCTCTTACCGGACAGGGGGCGATCGGGGAGCTGTTTTTT
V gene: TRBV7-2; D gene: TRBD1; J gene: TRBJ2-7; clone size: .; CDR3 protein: CASSLDRGFYEQYF; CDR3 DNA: TGTGCCAGCAGCTTAGACAGGGGTTTTTACGAGCAGTACTTC
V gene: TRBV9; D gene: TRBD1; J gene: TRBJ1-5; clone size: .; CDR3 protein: CASSPRQGNQPQHF; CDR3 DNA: TGTGCCAGCAGCCCTAGACAGGGGAATCAGCCCCAGCATTTT
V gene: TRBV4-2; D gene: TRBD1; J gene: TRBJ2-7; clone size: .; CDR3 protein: CASSQGTGRTYEQYF; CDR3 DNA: TGTGCCAGCAGCCAGGGGACAGGGAGGACCTACGAGCAGTACTTC
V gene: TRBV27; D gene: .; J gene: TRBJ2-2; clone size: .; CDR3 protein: CASSPVESGELFF; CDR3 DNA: TGTGCCAGCAGTCCCGTTGAGTCCGGGGAGCTGTTTTTT
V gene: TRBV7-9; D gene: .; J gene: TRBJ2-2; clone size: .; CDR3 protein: CSSSSEGGELFF; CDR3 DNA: TGTTCCAGCAGCTCCGAGGGCGGGGAGCTGTTTTTT
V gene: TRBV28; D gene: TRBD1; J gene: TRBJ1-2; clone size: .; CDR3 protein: CASSLETGVGGYTF; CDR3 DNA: TGTGCCAGCAGTTTAGAGACAGGGGTAGGCGGCTACACCTTC
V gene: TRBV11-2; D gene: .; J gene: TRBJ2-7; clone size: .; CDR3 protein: CASSLDRIYEQYF; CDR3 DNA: TGTGCCAGCAGCTTGGACAGAATATACGAGCAGTACTTC
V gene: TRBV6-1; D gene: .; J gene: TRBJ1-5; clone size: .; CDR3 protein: CASSDRSLSQPQHF; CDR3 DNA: TGTGCCAGCAGTGACCGAAGTTTGAGTCAGCCCCAGCATTTT
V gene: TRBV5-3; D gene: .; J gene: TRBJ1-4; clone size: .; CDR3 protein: CARSLGGEGEKLFF; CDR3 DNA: TGTGCCAGAAGCTTGGGGGGGGAAGGAGAAAAACTGTTTTTT
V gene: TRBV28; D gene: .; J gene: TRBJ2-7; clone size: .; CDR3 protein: CATYSGTRGYEQYF; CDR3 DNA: TGTGCCACCTACTCCGGGACAAGAGGATACGAGCAGTACTTC
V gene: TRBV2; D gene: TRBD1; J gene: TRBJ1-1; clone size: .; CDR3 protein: CASSSGRGTELPEAFF; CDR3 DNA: TGTGCCAGCAGTTCCGGCCGAGGGACAGAGCTACCTGAAGCTTTCTTT
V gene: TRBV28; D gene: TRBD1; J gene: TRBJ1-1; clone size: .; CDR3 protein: CASSQHYRGTAFF; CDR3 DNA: TGTGCCAGCAGTCAGCACTACAGGGGGACGGCTTTCTTT
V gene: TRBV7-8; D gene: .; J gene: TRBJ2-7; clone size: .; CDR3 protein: CASSLGLAEQYF; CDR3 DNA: TGTGCCAGCAGCTTAGGACTCGCCGAGCAGTACTTC
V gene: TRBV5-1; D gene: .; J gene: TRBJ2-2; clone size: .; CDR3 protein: CASSLEGQVGELFF; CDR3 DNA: TGCGCCAGCAGCTTGGAAGGCCAGGTCGGGGAGCTGTTTTTT
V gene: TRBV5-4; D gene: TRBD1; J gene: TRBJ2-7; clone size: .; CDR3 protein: CASSWGTGENEQYF; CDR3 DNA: TGTGCCAGCAGCTGGGGGACAGGGGAGAACGAGCAGTACTTC
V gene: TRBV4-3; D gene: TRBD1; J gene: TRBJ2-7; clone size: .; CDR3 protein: CASSQEGYRGIYEQYF; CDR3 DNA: TGCGCCAGCAGCCAAGAGGGATACAGGGGGATCTACGAGCAGTACTTC
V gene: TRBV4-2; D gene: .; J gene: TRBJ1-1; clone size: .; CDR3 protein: CASSQGQNTEAFF; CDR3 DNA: TGTGCCAGCAGCCAAGGACAGAACACTGAAGCTTTCTTT
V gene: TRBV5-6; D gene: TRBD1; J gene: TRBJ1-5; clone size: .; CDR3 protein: CASSLWTGKDNQPQHF; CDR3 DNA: TGTGCCAGCAGCTTATGGACAGGGAAAGACAATCAGCCCCAGCATTTT
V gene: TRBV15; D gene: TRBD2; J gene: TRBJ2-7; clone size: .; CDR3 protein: CATSIASGSSYEQYF; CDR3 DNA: TGTGCCACCAGCATCGCTAGCGGTAGCTCCTACGAGCAGTACTTC
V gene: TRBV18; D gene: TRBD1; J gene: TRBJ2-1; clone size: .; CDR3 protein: CASSWTGAGNEQFF; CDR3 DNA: TGTGCCAGCTCATGGACAGGGGCAGGAAATGAGCAGTTCTTC
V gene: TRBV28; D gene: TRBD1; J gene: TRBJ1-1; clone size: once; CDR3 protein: CASSSRDRVNTEAFF; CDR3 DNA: TGTGCCAGCAGTTCCAGGGACAGGGTTAACACTGAAGCTTTCTTT
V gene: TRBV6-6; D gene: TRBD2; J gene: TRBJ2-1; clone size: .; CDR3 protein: CASSLREGRNEQFF; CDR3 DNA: TGTGCCAGCAGTTTGCGGGAGGGCCGCAATGAGCAGTTCTTC
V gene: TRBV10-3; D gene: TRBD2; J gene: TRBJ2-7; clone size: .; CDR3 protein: CAMGEGLVPYEQYF; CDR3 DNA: TGTGCCATGGGGGAGGGACTAGTCCCCTACGAGCAGTACTTC
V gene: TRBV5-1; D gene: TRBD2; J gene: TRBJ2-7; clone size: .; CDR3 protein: CASTLGPAGGSREQYF; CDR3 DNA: TGCGCCAGCACCCTAGGCCCAGCGGGAGGGTCCCGGGAGCAGTACTTC
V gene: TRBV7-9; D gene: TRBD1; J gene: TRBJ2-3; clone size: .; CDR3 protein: CASSPWDRRTDTQYF; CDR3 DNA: TGTGCCAGCAGCCCCTGGGACAGGCGAACAGATACGCAGTATTTT
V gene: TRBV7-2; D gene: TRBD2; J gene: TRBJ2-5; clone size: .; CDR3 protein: CASSLGGGSGETQYF; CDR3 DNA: TGTGCCAGCAGCTTAGGAGGCGGGAGTGGCGAGACCCAGTACTTC
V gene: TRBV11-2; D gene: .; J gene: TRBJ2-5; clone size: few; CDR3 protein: CASSIIPGGETQYF; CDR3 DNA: TGTGCCAGCAGCATTATCCCAGGGGGGGAGACCCAGTACTTC
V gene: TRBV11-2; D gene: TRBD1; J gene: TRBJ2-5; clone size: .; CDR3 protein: CASSLDLRTGRQETQYF; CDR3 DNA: TGTGCCAGCAGCTTAGATCTGAGGACAGGGCGGCAAGAGACCCAGTACTTC
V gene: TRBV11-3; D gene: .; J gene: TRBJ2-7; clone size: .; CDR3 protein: CASSNHLGGGQPIQYF; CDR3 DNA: TGTGCCAGCAGCAACCATCTAGGAGGAGGTCAACCGATACAGTACTTC
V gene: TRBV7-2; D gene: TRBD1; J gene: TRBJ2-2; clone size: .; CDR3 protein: CASSSRTGTTGELFF; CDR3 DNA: TGTGCCAGCAGCTCCCGGACAGGGACGACCGGGGAGCTGTTTTTT
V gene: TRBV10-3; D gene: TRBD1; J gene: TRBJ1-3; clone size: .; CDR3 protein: CAISESTGGYTIYF; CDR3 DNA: TGTGCCATCAGTGAGTCAACAGGGGGGTACACCATATATTTT
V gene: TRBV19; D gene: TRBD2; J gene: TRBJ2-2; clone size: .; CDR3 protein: CASSSPGWRTSGNTGELFF; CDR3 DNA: TGTGCCAGTAGTTCTCCAGGGTGGAGGACTAGCGGGAACACCGGGGAGCTGTTTTTT
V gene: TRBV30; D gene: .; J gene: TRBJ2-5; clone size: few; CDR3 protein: CAWSGTGGTQETQYF; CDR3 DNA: TGTGCCTGGAGCGGGACCGGGGGTACCCAAGAGACCCAGTACTTC
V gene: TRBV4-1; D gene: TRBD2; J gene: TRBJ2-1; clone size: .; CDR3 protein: CASSHLKREMDNEQFF; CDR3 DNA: TGCGCCAGCAGCCATCTTAAGCGGGAGATGGATAATGAGCAGTTCTTC
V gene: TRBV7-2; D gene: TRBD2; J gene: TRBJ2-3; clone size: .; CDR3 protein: CASSVIAGARTDTQYF; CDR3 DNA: TGTGCCAGCAGCGTAATAGCGGGAGCTCGCACAGATACGCAGTATTTT
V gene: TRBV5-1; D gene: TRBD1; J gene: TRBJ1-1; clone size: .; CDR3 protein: CASSSGSGQGDTEAFF; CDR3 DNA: TGCGCCAGCAGCTCCGGGTCGGGACAGGGTGACACTGAAGCTTTCTTT
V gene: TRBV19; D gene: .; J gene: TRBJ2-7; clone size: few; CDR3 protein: CASSSTRDSYSYEQYF; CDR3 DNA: TGTGCCAGTAGTTCAACCCGGGACTCCTACTCCTACGAGCAGTACTTC
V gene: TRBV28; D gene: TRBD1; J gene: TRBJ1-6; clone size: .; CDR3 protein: CASSTGTDYNSPLHF; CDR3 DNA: TGTGCCAGCAGCACCGGGACAGACTATAATTCACCCCTCCACTTT